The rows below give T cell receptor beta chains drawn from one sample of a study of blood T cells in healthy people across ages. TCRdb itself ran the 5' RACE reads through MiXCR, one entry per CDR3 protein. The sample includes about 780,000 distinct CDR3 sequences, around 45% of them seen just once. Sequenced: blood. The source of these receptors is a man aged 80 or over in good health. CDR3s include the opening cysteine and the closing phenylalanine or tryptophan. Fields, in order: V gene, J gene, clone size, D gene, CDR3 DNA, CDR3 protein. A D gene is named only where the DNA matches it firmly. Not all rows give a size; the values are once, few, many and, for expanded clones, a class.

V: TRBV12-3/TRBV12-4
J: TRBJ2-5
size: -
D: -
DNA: TGTGCCAGCAGTTTATATATGAGGATTGCGGAGACCCAGTACTTC
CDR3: CASSLYMRIAETQYF

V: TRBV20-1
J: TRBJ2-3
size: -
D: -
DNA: TGCGCAACCGGGACCCTTAATGAGCAGTATTTT
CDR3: CATGTLNEQYF

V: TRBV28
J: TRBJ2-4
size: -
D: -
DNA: TGTGCCAGCAGTTTATCCGGACGGGACATTCAGTACTTC
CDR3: CASSLSGRDIQYF

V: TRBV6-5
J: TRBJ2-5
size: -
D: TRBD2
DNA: TGTGCCAGCAGTTCGTTTGCAGCGGGACCCAACAATGAGCAGTACTTC
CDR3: CASSSFAAGPNNEQYF

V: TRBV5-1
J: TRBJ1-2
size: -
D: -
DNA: TGCGCCAGCAGCTTGTGGAGGGGCGATAACTATGGCTACACCTTC
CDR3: CASSLWRGDNYGYTF

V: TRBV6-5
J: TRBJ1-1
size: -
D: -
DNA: TGTGCCAGCAGTTCGCGGCTATCTCGGGGGACTGAAGCTTTCTTT
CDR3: CASSSRLSRGTEAFF

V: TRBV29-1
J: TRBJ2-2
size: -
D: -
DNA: TGCAGCGTTGAGACGGTAACGTTGAACACCGGGGAGCTGTTTTTT
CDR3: CSVETVTLNTGELFF

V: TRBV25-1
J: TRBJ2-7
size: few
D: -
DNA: TGTGCCAGCAGTGCGCCAGGGCCCTACGAGCAGTACTTC
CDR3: CASSAPGPYEQYF

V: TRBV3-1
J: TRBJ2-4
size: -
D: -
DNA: TGTGCCAGCAGCCAAGGGCCAGGGGGGGAAGCCTCGGAGCAGTACTTC
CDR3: CASSQGPGGEASEQYF

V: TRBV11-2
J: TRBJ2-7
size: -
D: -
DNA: TGTGCCTGCAGCTTCAGCGGCAGGGACAACGAGCAGTACTTC
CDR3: CACSFSGRDNEQYF

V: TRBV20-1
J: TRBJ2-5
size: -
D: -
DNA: TGCAGTGCTAGAGATGAAAACGGGGCTAAAGAGACCCAGTACTTC
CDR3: CSARDENGAKETQYF

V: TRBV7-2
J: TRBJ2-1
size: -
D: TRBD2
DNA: TGTGCCAGCAGCTTCGGGGGGGCGCGAGAGCAGTTCTTC
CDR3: CASSFGGAREQFF

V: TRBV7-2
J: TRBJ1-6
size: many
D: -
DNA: TGTGCCAGCAGCTCCCCGACCGGGACCGCCCTACGGCCCCTCCACTTT
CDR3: CASSSPTGTALRPLHF

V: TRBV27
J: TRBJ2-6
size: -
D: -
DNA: TGTGCCAGCAGTTCTAAGACTGGGGGGAGCTCTGGGGCCAACGTCCTGACTTTC
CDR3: CASSSKTGGSSGANVLTF

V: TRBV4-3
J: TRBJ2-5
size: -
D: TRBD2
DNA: TGCGCCAACAGCCAACAAAGGACTAGCGGGAGGGCAGAGACCCAGTACTTC
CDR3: CANSQQRTSGRAETQYF

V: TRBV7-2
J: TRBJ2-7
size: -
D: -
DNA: TGCGCCAGCAGCTACACAGGGTTGACCTACGAGCAGTACTTC
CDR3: CASSYTGLTYEQYF

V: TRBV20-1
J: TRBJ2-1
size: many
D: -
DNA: TGCAGTGCGCCTGTAGTAGCCCTTACCCGGGCCAATGAGCAGTTCTTC
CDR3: CSAPVVALTRANEQFF

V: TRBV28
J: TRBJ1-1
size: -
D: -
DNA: TGTGCCAGCGTAGGGGGGGCGCTAAGCACTGAAGCTTTCTTT
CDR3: CASVGGALSTEAFF

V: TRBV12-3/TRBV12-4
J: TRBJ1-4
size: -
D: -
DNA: TGTGCCAGCAGCCTACAGGGAGGTTGGGGAGTAAAACTGTTTTTT
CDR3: CASSLQGGWGVKLFF

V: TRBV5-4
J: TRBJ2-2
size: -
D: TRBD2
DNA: TGTGCCAGCAGCTTATACCTAGCGGGAGCAAGGGAGCTGTTTTTT
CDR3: CASSLYLAGARELFF

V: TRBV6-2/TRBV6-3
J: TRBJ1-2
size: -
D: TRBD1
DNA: TGTGCCAGCAGTCCCCGGGGGGACAGGGACTATGGCTACACCTTC
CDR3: CASSPRGDRDYGYTF

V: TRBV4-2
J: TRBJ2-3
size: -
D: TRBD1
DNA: TGTGCCAGCGGACCCCTGGGACAGGAGGAAGATACGCAGTATTTT
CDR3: CASGPLGQEEDTQYF

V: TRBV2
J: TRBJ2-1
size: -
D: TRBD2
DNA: TGTGCCAGCAGTAGAAAACTAGCGGGAGGCATGGACAATGAGCAGTTCTTC
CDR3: CASSRKLAGGMDNEQFF

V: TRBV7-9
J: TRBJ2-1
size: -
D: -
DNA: TGTGCCAGCAGCTTAGAAGGGCCCCTCGCCTACAATGAGCAGTTCTTC
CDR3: CASSLEGPLAYNEQFF

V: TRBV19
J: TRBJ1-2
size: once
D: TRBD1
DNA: TGTGCCAGTAGGCCCCAGGGGGCATGGTATGGCTACACCTTC
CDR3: CASRPQGAWYGYTF

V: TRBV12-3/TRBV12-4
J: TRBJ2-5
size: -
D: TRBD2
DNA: TGTGCCAGCAGTGTTAGCGGGGGGGGAGAGCAGTACTTC
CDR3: CASSVSGGGEQYF

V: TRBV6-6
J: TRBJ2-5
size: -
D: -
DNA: TGTGCCAGCAGTTACGCAGGGGCTAACCAAGAGACCCAGTACTTC
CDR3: CASSYAGANQETQYF

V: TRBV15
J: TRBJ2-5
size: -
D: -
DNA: TGTGCCACCAGCAGCCGACTAGTGCAAGAGACCCAGTACTTC
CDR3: CATSSRLVQETQYF

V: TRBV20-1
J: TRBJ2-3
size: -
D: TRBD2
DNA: TGCAGTGCTGGGCGGGAGTCAGATACGCAGTATTTT
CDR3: CSAGRESDTQYF

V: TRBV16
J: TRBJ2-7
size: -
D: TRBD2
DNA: TGTGCCAGCAGCCACCCCGGGCTAGCGGGTTCCTCCGACGAGCAGTACTTC
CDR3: CASSHPGLAGSSDEQYF

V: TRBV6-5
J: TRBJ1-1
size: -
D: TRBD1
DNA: TGTGCCAGCAGTTACGCACAGGGGGGGAACACTGAAGCTTTCTTT
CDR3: CASSYAQGGNTEAFF

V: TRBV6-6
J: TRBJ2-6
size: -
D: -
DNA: TGTGCCAGCAGTTTTGAGGTGACTGGGGCCAACGTCCTGACTTTC
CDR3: CASSFEVTGANVLTF

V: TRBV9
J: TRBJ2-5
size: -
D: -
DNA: TGTGCCAGCAGCGGCCCCTCGACAGGATACCAAGAGACCCAGTACTTC
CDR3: CASSGPSTGYQETQYF

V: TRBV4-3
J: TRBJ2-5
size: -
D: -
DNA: TGCGCCAGCAGCCAAGTAAGACTAGGAGGCGATGAGCAGTACTTC
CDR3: CASSQVRLGGDEQYF

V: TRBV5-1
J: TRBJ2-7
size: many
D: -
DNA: TGCGCCAGCAGCGACCCCCGGGTCAAAGGGACCTACGAGCAGTACTTC
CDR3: CASSDPRVKGTYEQYF

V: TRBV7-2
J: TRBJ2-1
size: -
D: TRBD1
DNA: TGTGCCAGCAGCGTTACAGGGGGCTCGGATGAGCAGTTCTTC
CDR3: CASSVTGGSDEQFF

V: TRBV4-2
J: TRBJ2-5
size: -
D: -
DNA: TGTGCCAGCAGCCAAGATCAGGGCGGGACGGAGCAAGAGACCCAGTACTTC
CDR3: CASSQDQGGTEQETQYF

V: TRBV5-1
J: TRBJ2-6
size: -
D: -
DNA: TGCGCCAGCAGCGCATTGGGCCCTGGGGCCAACGTCCTGACTTTC
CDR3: CASSALGPGANVLTF

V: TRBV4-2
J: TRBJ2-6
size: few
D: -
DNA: TGTGCCAGCACCACGGCGGACTCTGGGGCCAACGTCCTGACTTTC
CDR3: CASTTADSGANVLTF

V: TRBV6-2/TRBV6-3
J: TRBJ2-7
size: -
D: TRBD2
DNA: TGTGCCAGCAGCCGCGGAGGGCTAGCGGGAGGTGGCGAGCAGTACTTC
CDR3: CASSRGGLAGGGEQYF

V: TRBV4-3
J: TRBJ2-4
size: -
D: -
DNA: TGCGCCAGCAGCCAAGTCGTTCCGAAGGGCAAAAACATTCAGTACTTC
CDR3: CASSQVVPKGKNIQYF

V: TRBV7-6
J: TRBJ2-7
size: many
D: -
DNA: TGTGCCAGCAGCTCCCACAGCGGCGAGCAGTACTTC
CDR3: CASSSHSGEQYF

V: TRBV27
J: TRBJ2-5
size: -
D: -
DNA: TGTGCCAGCAGTTCAAACAGGGGTGGAGGGCAGTACTTC
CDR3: CASSSNRGGGQYF

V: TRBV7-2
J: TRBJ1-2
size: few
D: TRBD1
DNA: TGTGCCAGCAGCTCGCCCCTTTCCGACAGGGGGCAGGGAGGCTACACCTTC
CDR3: CASSSPLSDRGQGGYTF

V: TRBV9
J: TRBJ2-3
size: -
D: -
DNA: TGTGCCAGCAGCGTAGAGTGGGAGTCATCAGATACGCAGTATTTT
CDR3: CASSVEWESSDTQYF